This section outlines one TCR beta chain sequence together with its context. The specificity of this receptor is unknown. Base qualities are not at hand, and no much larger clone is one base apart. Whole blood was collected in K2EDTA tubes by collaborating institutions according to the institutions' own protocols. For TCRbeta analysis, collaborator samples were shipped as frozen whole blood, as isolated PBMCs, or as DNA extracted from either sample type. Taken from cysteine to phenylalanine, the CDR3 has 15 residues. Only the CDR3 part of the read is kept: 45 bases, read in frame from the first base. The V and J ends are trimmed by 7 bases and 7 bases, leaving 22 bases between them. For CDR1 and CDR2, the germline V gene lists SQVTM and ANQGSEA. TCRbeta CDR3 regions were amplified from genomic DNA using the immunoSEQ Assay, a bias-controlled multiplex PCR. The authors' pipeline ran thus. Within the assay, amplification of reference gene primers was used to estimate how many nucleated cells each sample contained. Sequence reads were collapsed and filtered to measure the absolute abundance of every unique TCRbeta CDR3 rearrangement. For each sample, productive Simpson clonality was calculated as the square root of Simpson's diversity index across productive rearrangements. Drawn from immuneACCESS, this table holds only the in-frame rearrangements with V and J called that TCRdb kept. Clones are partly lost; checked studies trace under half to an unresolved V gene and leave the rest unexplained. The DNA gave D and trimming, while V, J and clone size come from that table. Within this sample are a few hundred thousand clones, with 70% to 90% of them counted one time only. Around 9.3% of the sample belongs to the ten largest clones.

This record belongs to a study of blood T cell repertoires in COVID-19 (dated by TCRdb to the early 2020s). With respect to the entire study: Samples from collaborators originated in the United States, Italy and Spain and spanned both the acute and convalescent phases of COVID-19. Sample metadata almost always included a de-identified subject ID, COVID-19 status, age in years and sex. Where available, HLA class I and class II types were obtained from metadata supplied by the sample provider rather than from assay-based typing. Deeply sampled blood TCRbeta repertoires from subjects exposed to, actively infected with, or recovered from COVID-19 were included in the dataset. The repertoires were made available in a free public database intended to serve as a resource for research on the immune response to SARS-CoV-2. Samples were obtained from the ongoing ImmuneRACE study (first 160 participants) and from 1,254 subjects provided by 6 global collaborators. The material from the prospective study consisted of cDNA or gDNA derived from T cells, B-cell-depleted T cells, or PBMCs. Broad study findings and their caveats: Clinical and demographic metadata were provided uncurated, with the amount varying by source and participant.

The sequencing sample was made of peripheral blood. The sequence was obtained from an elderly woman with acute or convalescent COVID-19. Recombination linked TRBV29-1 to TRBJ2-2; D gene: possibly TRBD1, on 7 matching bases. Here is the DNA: TGCAGCGCTACATCCTCGACAGGGAGGCTCGGGGAGCTGTTTTTT. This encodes CSATSSTGRLGELFF.